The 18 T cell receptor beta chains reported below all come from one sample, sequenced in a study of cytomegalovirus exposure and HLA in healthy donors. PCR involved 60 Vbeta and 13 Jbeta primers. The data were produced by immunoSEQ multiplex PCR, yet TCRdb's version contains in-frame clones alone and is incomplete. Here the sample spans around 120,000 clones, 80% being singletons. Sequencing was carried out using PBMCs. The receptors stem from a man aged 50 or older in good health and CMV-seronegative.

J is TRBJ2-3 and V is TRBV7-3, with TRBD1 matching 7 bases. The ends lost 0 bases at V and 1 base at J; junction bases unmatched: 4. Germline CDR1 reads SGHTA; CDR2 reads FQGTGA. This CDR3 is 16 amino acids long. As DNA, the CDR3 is TGTGCCAGCAGCTTAACAAGGGACAGAGGCACAGATACGCAGTATTTT. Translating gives CASSLTRDRGTDTQYF.

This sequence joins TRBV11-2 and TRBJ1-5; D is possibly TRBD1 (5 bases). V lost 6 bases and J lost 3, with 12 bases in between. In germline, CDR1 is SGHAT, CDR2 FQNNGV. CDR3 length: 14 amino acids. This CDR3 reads CASSPRGSNQPQHF. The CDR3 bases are TGTGCCAGCAGTCCTAGGGGCTCCAATCAGCCCCAGCATTTT.

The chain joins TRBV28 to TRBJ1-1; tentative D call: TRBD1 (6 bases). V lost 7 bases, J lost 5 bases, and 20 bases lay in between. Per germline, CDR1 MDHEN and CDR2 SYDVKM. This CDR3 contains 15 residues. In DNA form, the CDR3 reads TGTGCCAGCACGTCCGGGGTCCCTAGGGGGACTGAAGCTTTCTTT. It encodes CASTSGVPRGTEAFF.

The CDR3 region has the DNA TGTGCCAGCAGCTTAGGAGATTCACCCCTCCACTTT. It encodes CASSLGDSPLHF. This chain connects TRBV7-9 to TRBJ1-6, with unresolved D. Trimming stripped 1 base from V and 8 bases from J, with 3 bases between. In germline, CDR1 is SEHNR, CDR2 FQNEAQ (reference sequence). The CDR3 extends over 12 amino acids.

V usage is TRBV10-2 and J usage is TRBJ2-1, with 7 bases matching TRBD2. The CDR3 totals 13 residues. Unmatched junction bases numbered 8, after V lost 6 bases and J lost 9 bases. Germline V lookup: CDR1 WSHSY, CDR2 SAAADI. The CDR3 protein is CASRETSWGEQFF. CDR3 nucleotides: TGCGCCAGCAGGGAGACTAGCTGGGGTGAGCAGTTCTTC.

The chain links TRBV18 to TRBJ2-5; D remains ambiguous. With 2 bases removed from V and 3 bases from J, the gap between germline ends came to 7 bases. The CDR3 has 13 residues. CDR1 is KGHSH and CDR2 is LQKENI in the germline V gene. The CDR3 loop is CASSPTLKETQYF. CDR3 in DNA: TGTGCCAGCTCACCAACTTTGAAAGAGACCCAGTACTTC.

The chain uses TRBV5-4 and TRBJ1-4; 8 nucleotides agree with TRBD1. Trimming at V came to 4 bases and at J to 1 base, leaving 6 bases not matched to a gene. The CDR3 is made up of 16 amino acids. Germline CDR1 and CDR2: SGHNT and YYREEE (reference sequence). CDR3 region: CASSLGQGRTNEKLFF. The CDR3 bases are TGTGCCAGCAGCCTTGGACAGGGCAGAACTAATGAAAAACTGTTTTTT.

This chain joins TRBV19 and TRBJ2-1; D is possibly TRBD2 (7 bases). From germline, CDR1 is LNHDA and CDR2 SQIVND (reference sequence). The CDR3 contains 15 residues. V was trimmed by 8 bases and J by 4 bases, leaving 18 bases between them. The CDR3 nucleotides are TGTGCCAGTGTCAGGGGCGGGAGCATTTACAATGAGCAGTTCTTC. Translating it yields CASVRGGSIYNEQFF.

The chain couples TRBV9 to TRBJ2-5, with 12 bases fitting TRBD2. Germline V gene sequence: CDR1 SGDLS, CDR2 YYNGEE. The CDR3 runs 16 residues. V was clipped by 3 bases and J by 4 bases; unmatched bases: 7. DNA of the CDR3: TGTGCCAGCAGCGGGAGACTAGCGGGAGAAGGAGAGACCCAGTACTTC. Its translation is CASSGRLAGEGETQYF.

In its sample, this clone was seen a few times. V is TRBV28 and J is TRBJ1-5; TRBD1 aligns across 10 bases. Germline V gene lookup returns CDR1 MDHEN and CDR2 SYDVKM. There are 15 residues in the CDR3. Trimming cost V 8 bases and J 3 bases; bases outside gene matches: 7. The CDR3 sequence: CASGGGQGINQPQHF. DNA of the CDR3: TGTGCCAGCGGGGGGGGACAGGGGATCAATCAGCCCCAGCATTTT.

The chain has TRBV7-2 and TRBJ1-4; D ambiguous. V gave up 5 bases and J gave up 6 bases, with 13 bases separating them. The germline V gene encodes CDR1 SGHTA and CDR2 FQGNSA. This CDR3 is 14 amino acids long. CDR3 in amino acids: CASSPVGDHEKLFF. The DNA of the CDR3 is TGTGCCAGCAGCCCTGTTGGAGACCATGAAAAACTGTTTTTT.

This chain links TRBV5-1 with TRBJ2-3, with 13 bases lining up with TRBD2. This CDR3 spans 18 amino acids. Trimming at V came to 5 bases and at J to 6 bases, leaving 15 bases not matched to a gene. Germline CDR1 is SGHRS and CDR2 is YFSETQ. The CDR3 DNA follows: TGCGCCAGCAGTTCTGGACTAGCGGGAGTAGCGACTTCGGATACGCAGTATTTT. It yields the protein CASSSGLAGVATSDTQYF. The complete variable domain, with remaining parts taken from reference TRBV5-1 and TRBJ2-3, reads KAGVTQTPRYLIKTRGQQVTLSCSPISGHRSVSWYQQTPGQGLQFLFEYFSETQRNKGNFPGRFSGRQFSNSRSEMNVSTLELGDSALYLCASSSGLAGVATSDTQYFGPGTRLTVL.

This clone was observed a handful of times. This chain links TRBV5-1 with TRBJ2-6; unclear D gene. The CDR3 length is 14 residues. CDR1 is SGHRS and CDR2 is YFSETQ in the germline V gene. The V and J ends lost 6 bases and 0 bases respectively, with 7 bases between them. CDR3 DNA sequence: TGCGCCAGCAATGGGCCCTCTGGGGCCAACGTCCTGACTTTC. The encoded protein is CASNGPSGANVLTF.

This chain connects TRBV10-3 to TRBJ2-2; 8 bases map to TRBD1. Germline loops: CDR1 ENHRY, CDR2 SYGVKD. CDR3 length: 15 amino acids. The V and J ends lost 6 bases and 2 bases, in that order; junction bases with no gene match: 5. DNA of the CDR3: TGTGCCATCAGGCCCAGGGGGCCAAACACCGGGGAGCTGTTTTTT. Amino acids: CAIRPRGPNTGELFF.

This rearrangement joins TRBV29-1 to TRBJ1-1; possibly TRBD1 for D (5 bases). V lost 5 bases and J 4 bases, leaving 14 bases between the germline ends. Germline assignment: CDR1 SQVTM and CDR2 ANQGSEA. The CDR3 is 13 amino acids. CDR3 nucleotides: TGCAGCGTTCCACATGGGGGGGGCACTGAAGCTTTCTTT. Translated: CSVPHGGGTEAFF.

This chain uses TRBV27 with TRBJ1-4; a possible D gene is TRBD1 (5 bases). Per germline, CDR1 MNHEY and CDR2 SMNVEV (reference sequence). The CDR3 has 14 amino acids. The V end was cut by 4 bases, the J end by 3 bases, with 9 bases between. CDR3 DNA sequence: TGTGCCAGCAGTTGGGGGGGTGCTAATGAAAAACTGTTTTTT. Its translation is CASSWGGANEKLFF.

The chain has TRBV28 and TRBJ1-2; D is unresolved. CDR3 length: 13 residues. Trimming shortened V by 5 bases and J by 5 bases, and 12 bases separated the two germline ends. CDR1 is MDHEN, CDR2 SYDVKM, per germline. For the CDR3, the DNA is TGTGCCAGCAGTCTGACTGACCCTTATGGCTACACCTTC. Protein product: CASSLTDPYGYTF.

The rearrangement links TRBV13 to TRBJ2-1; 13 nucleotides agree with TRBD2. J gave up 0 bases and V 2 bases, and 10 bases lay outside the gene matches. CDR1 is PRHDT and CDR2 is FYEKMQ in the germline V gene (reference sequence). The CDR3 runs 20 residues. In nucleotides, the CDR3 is TGTGCCAGCAGCTTAAAAGGATCGACTAGCGGGAGGTACTCCTACAATGAGCAGTTCTTC. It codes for CASSLKGSTSGRYSYNEQFF.